This TCR beta chain was obtained from a study of beta chain features in type 1 diabetes. This clone appeared a few times. The ends lost 3 bases at V and 7 bases at J; junction bases unmatched: 10. Germline-derived CDR1 and CDR2 are SQVTM and ANQGSEA. This CDR3 spans 14 amino acids. The authors reverse transcribed all of the isolated RNA, so sequencing captured expressed TCRB transcripts. The table came from immunoSEQ multiplex PCR; TCRdb's copy has only in-frame clones and leaves some out. The sample contains 400,000 to 550,000 clones, approximately 10% of which appear only once. This receptor was obtained from a woman in her late teens or twenties in good health. The chain joins TRBV29-1 to TRBJ2-5; TRBD1 matches 8 bases. Sequencing was performed on naive CD4+ T cells from blood. CDR3 protein: CSVDEDRDLGTQYF. The CDR3 DNA is TGCAGCGTTGATGAGGACAGGGATCTGGGGACCCAGTACTTC.